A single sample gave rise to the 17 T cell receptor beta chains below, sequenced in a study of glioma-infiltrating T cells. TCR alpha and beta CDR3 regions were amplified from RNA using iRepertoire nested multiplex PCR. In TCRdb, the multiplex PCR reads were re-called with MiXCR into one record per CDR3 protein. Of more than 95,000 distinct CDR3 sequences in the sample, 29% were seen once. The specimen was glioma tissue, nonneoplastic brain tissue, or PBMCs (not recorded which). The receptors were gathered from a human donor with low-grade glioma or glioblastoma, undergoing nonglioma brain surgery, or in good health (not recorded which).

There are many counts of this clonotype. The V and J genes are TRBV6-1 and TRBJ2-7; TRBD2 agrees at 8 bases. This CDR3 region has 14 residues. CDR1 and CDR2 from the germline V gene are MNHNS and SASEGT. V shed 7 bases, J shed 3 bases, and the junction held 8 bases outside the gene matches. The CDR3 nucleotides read TGTGCCAGCAAGTTTCAGGCGGGGGGCTACGAGCAGTACTTC. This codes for CASKFQAGGYEQYF.

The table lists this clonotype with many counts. CDR3 sequence reads: CASRSPPSGSTEAFF. CDR3 nucleotide sequence: TGTGCCAGCAGATCCCCTCCATCGGGGAGCACTGAAGCTTTCTTT. The chain recombines TRBV6-1 with TRBJ1-1; D call uncertain. This CDR3 spans 15 amino acids. The V gene lost 6 bases and the J gene lost 4 bases, with 18 bases spanning the gap. Germline V lookup: CDR1 MNHNS, CDR2 SASEGT.

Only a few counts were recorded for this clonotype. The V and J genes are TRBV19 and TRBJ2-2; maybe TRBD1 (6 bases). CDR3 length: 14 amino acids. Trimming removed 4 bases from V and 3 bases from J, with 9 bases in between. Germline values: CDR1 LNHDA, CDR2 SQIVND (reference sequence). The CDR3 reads CASSTRQDTGELFF. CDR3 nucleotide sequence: TGTGCCAGTAGTACCCGACAGGACACCGGGGAGCTGTTTTTT.

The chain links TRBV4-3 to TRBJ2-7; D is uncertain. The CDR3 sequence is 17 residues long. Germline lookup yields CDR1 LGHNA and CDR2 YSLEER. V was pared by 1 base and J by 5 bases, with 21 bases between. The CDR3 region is CASSQGFRTSYLDEQYF. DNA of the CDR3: TGCGCCAGCAGCCAAGGGTTTAGGACGTCGTATTTGGACGAGCAGTACTTC.

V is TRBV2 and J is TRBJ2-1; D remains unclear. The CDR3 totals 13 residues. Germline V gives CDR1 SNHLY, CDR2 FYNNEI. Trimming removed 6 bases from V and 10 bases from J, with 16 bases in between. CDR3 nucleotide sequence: TGTGCCAGCAGCTTCAGGCCACCCTACGAGCAGTTCTTC. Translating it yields CASSFRPPYEQFF.

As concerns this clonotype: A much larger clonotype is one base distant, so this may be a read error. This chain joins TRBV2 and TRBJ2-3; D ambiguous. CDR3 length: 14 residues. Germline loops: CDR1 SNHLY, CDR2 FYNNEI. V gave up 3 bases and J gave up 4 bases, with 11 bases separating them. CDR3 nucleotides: TGTGCCAGCAGTGATGCCCACTTCCCAGATACGCAGTATTTT. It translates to CASSDAHFPDTQYF.

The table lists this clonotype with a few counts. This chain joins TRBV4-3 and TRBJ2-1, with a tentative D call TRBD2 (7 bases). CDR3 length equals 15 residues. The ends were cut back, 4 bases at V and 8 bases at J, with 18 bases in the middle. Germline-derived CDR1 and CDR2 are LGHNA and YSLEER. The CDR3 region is CASSLRGAGRDEQFF. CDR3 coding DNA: TGCGCCAGCAGCCTTCGGGGGGCTGGAAGGGATGAGCAGTTCTTC.

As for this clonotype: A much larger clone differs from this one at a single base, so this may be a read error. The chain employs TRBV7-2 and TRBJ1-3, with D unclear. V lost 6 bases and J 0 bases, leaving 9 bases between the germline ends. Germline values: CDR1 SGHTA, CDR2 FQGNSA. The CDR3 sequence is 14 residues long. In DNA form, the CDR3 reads TGTGCCAGCAGGCCCCGGGACTCTGGAAACACCATATATTTT. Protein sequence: CASRPRDSGNTIYF.

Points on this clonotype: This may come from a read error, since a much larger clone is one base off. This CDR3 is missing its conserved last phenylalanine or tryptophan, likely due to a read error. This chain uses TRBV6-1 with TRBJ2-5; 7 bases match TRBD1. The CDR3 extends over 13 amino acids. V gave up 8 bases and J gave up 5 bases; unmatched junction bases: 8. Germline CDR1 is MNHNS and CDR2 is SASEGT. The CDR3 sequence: CASSFQGVETQYC. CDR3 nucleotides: TGTGCCAGCTCTTTCCAGGGGGTGGAGACCCAGTACTGC.

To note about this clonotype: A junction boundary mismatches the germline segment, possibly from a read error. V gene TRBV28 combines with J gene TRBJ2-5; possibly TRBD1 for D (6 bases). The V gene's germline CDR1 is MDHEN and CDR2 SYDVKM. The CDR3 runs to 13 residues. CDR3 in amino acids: CASSSGQQETKYF. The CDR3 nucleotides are TGTGCCAGCAGTTCAGGACAGCAAGAGACCAAGTACTTC.

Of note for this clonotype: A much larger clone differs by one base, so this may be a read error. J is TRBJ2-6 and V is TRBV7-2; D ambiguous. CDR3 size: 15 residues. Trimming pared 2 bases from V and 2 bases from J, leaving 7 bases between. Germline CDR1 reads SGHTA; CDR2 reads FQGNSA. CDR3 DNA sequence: TGTGCCAGCAGCTTAAGAATGGCTGGGGCCAACGTCCTGACTTTC. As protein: CASSLRMAGANVLTF.

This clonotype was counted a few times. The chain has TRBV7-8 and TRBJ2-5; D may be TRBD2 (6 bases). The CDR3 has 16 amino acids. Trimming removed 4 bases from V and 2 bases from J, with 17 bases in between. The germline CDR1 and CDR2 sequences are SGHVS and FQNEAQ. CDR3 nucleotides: TGTGCCAGCAGCTCACTACTGGGGGGTGGGCAAGAGACCCAGTACTTC. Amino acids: CASSSLLGGGQETQYF.

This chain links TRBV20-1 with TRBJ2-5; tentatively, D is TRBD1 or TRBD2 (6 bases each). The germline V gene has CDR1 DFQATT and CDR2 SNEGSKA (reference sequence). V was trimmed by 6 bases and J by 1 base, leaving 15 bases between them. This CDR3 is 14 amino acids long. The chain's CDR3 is CSAPKGGFQETQYF. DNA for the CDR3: TGCAGTGCCCCAAAGGGGGGTTTCCAAGAGACCCAGTACTTC.

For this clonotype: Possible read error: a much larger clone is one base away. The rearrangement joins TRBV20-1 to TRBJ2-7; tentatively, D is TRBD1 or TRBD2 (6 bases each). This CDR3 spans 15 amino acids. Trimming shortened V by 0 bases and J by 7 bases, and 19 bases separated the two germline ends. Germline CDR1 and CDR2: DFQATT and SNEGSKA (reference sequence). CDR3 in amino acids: CSARDPRGRRREQYF. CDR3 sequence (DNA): TGCAGTGCTAGAGATCCCCGGGGGCGACGAAGAGAGCAGTACTTC.

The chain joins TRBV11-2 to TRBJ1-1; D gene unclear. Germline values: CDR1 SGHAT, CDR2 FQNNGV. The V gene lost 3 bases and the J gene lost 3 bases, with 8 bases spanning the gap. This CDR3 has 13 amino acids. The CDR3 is CASSFTRDTEAFF. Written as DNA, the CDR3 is TGTGCCAGCAGCTTTACCCGAGACACTGAAGCTTTCTTT.

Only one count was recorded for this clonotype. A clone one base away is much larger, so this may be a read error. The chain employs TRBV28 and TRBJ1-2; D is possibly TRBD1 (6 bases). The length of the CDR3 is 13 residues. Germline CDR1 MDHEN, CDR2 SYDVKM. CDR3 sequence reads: CASSFQGNYGYAF. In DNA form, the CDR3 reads TGTGCCAGCAGTTTCCAGGGGAACTATGGCTACGCCTTC.

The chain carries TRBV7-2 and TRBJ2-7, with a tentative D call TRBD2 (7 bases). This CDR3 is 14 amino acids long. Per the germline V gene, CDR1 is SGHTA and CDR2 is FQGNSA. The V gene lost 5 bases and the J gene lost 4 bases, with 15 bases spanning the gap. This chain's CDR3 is CASSPGGFLYEQYF. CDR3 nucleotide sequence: TGTGCCAGCAGCCCGGGGGGCTTCCTGTACGAGCAGTACTTC. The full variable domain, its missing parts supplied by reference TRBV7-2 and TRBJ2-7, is GAGVSQSPSNKVTEKGKDVELRCDPISGHTALYWYRQSLGQGLEFLIYFQGNSAPDKSGLPSDRFSAERTGGSVSTLTIQRTQQEDSAVYLCASSPGGFLYEQYFGPGTRLTVT.